The text below deals with one T cell receptor beta chain. The treatment denotes: randomized to nivolumab then ipilimumab (arm A) or the reverse (arm B). Trimming took off 3 bases at V and 6 bases at J, with 18 bases between the two ends. CDR1 is GTSNPN, CDR2 SVGIG, per germline (reference sequence). CDR3 length: 14 amino acids. The data stem from a study of sequential checkpoint blockade in melanoma. About the research overall: TCRbeta immunosequencing was performed on DNA from 90 to 100 pretreatment melanoma tumor samples. Matched biopsies came pretreatment and at week 13 for some 22 patients.

Generated by immunoSEQ multiplex PCR, the TCRdb table keeps only in-frame clones and is missing some. The data contain 3,000 to 4,000 clones, roughly 22% of them seen just once; the ten biggest clones take up around a tenth. The sample consisted of tumor tissue (inferred from file names), taken from a patient given nivolumab and ipilimumab in sequence. The clonotype comes from a human donor with melanoma. The chain carries TRBV30 and TRBJ2-7; D is possibly TRBD2 (5 bases). The CDR3 here is CAWSRPGSSLEQYF. For the CDR3, the DNA is TGTGCCTGGAGCCGACCGGGATCTTCCCTCGAGCAGTACTTC. Complete variable domain (other parts from reference TRBV30 and TRBJ2-7): SQTIHQWPATLVQPVGSPLSLECTVEGTSNPNLYWYRQAAGRGLQLLFYSVGIGQISSEVPQNLSASRPQDRQFILSSKKLLLSDSGFYLCAWSRPGSSLEQYFGPGTRLTVT.